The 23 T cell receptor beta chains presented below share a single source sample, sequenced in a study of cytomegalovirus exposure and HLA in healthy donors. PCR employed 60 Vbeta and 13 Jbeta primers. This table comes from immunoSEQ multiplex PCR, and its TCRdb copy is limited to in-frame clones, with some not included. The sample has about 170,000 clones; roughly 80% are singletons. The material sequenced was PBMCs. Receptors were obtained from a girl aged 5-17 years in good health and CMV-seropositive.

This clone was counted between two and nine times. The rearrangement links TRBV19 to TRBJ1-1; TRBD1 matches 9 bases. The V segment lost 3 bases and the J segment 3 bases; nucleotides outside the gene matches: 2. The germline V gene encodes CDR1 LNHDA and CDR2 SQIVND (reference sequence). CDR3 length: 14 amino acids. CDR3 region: CASSIWDRDTEAFF. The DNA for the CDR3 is TGTGCCAGTAGTATCTGGGACAGGGACACTGAAGCTTTCTTT.

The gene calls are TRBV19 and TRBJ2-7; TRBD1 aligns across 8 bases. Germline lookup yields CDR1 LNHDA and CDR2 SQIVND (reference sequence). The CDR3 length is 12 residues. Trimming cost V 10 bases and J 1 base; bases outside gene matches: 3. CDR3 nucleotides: TGTGCCACCGGACAGGGATCCTACGAGCAGTACTTC. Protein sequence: CATGQGSYEQYF. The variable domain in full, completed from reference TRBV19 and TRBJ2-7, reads DGGITQSPKYLFRKEGQNVTLSCEQNLNHDAMYWYRQDPGQGLRLIYYSQIVNDFQKGDIAEGYSVSREKKESFPLTVTSAQKNPTAFYLCATGQGSYEQYFGPGTRLTVT.

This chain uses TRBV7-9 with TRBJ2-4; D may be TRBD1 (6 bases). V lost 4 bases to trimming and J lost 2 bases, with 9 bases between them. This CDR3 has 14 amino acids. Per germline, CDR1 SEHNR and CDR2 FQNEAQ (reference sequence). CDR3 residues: CASSSTGSKNIQYF. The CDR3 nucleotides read TGTGCCAGCAGCTCCACAGGGTCCAAAAACATTCAGTACTTC.

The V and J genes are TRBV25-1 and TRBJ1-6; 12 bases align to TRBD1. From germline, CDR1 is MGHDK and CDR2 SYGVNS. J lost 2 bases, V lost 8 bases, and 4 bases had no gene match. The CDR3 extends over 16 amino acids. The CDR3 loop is CASQGQGATYNSPLHF. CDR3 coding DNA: TGTGCCAGCCAGGGACAGGGGGCCACCTATAATTCACCCCTCCACTTT.

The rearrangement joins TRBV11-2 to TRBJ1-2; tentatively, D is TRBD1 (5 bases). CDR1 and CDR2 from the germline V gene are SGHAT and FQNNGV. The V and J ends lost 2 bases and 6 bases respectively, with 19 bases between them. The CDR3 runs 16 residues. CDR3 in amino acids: CASSLFPPRGRDGYTF. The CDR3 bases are TGTGCCAGCAGCTTATTTCCCCCAAGGGGTCGTGATGGCTACACCTTC.

The CDR3 loop is CASKEARNTEAFF. CDR3 coding DNA: TGTGCCAGCAAAGAGGCCCGAAACACTGAAGCTTTCTTT. The chain is built from TRBV2 and TRBJ1-1; D unresolved. Germline loops: CDR1 SNHLY, CDR2 FYNNEI. The CDR3 loop spans 13 amino acids. V dropped 7 bases and J dropped 2 bases, with 11 bases sitting between them.

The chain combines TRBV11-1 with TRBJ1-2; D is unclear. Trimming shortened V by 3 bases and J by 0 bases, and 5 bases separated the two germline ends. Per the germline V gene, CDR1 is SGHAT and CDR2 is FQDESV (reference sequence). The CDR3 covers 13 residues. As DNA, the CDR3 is TGTGCCAGCAGCTTGAGCACTAACTATGGCTACACCTTC. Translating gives CASSLSTNYGYTF.

Here the CDR3 reads CASSRQGARDSQPQHF. CDR3 nucleotide sequence: TGTGCCAGTAGTAGACAGGGGGCGAGGGACAGTCAGCCCCAGCATTTT. This rearrangement joins TRBV19 to TRBJ1-5, with 10 bases fitting TRBD1. Germline lookup yields CDR1 LNHDA and CDR2 SQIVND (reference sequence). The CDR3 contains 16 residues. J gave up 6 bases and V 4 bases, and 9 bases lay outside the gene matches.

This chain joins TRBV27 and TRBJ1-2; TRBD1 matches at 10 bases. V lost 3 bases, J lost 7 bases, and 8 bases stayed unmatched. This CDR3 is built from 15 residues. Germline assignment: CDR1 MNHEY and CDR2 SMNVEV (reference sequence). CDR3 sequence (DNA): TGTGCCAGCAGTTTCGGTCGACAGGGGGCTGGTGGCTACACCTTC. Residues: CASSFGRQGAGGYTF.

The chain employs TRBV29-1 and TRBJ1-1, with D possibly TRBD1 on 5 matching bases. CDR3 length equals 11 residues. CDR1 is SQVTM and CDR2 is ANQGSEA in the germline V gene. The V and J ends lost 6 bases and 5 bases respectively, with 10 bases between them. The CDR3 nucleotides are TGCAGCGTCGAGACAGCAACTGAAGCTTTCTTT. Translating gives CSVETATEAFF. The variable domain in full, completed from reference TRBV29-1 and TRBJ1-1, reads SAVISQKPSRDICQRGTSLTIQCQVDSQVTMMFWYRQQPGQSLTLIATANQGSEATYESGFVIDKFPISRPNLTFSTLTVSNMSPEDSSIYLCSVETATEAFFGQGTRLTVV.

The CDR3 reads CATSTPSSGNTIYF. The CDR3 nucleotides read TGTGCCACCAGCACCCCTAGCTCTGGAAACACCATATATTTT. This sequence joins TRBV15 and TRBJ1-3; unclear D gene. The CDR3 totals 14 residues. Trimming cost V 4 bases and J 0 bases, with 7 bases left between them. Germline CDR1 reads LNHNV; CDR2 reads YYDKDF (reference sequence).

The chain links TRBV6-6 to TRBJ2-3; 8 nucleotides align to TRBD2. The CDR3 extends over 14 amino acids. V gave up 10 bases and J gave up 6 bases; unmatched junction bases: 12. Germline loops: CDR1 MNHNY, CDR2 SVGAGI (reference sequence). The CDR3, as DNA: TGTGCCACCCGGGACCGGGGGGGAATGGATACGCAGTATTTT. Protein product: CATRDRGGMDTQYF.

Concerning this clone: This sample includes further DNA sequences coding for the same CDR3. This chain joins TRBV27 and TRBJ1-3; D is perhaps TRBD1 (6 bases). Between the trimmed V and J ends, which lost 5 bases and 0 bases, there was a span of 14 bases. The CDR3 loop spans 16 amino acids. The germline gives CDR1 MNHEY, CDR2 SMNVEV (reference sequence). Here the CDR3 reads CASSNTTGFSGNTIYF. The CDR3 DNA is TGTGCCAGCAGTAATACGACAGGCTTCTCTGGAAACACCATATATTTT.

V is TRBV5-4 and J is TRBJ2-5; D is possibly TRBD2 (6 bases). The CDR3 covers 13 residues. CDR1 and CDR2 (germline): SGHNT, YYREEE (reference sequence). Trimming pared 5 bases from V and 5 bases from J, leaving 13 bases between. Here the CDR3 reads CASRTGAEETQYF. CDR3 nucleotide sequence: TGTGCCAGCAGAACGGGAGCGGAGGAGACCCAGTACTTC. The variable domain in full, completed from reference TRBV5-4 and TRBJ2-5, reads ETGVTQSPTHLIKTRGQQVTLRCSSQSGHNTVSWYQQALGQGPQFIFQYYREEENGRGNFPPRFSGLQFPNYSSELNVNALELDDSALYLCASRTGAEETQYFGPGTRLLVL.

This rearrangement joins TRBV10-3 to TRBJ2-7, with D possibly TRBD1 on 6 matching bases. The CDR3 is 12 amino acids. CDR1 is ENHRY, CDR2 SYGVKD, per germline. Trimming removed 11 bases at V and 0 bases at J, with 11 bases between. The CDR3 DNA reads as TGTGCCGGGGCAGGGGTCTCCTACGAGCAGTACTTC. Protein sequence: CAGAGVSYEQYF.

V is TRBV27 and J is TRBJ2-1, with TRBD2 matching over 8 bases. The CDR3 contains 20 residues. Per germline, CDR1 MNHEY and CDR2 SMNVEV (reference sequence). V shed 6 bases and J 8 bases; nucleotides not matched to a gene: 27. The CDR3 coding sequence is TGTGCCAGCAGCACCCTCCCGTCGGGGGGGGCCCCTCTGAGTTTTGATGAGCAGTTCTTC. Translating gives CASSTLPSGGAPLSFDEQFF.

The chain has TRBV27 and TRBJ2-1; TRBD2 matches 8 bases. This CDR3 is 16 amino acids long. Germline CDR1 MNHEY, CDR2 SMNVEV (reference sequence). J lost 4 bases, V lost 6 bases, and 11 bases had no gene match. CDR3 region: CASSLRGGNPYNEQFF. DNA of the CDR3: TGTGCCAGCAGCCTCCGGGGGGGGAACCCTTACAATGAGCAGTTCTTC.

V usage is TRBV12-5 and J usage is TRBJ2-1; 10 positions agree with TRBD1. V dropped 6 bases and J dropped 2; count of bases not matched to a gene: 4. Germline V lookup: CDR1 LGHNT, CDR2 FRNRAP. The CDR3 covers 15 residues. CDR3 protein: CASGPDRGPYNEQFF. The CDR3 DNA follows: TGTGCTAGTGGCCCAGACAGGGGGCCCTACAATGAGCAGTTCTTC.

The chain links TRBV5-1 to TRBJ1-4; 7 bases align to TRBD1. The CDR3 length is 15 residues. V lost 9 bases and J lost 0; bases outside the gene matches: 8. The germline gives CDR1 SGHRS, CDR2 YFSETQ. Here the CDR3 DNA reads TGCGCCAACCTGACAGGGAATGCAACTAATGAAAAACTGTTTTTT. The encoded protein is CANLTGNATNEKLFF.

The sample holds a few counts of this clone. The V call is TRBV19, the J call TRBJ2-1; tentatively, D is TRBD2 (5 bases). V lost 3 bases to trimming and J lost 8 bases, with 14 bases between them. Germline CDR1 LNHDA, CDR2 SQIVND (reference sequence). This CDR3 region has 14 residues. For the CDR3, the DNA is TGTGCCAGTAGTATCAGTGGGAGTGGGTATGAGCAGTTCTTC. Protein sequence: CASSISGSGYEQFF.

CDR3 bases: TGTGCCAGCAGTTTTGGTGGGCTGGGCTATGGCTACACCTTC. Translated, it gives CASSFGGLGYGYTF. The chain uses TRBV27 and TRBJ1-2; D uncertain. CDR3 length: 14 amino acids. Germline V gives CDR1 MNHEY, CDR2 SMNVEV (reference sequence). Trimming stripped 3 bases from V and 4 bases from J, with 12 bases between.

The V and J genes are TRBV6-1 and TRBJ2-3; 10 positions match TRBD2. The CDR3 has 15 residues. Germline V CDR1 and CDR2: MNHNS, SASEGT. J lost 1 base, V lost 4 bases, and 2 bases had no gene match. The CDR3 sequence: CASSVTSGGTDTQYF. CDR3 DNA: TGTGCCAGCAGTGTCACTAGCGGGGGCACAGATACGCAGTATTTT.

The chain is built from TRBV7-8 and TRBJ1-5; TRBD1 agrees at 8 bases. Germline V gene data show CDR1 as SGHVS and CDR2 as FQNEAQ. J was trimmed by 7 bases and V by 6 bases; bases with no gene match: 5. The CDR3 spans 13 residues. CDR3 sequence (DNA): TGTGCCAGCAGTCAACAGGGGGACCAGCCCCAGCATTTT. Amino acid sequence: CASSQQGDQPQHF.